The clone carrying this TCR beta chain has ten or more counts. Its antigen remains unidentified. The sample is drawn from a study of T cells in Graves' hyperthyroidism and ophthalmopathy. From germline, CDR1 is SQVTM and CDR2 ANQGSEA. This CDR3 is built from 14 residues. V lost 4 bases to trimming and J lost 4 bases; unmatched junction nucleotides: 7. Study results and caveats: Blood also showed most of the thyroid clonotypes that were expanded above 0.001.

Researchers took RNA transcripts and amplified the TCR beta CDR3 regions from them. The TCR CDR3 was amplified in a first-round RT-PCR using the HTBI primer set. TCRdb passed the multiplex PCR reads through MiXCR, listing each CDR3 protein once. In the table there are about 540,000 distinct CDR3 sequences, roughly 46% of which are singletons. Sequenced: peripheral blood or thyroid tissue (not recorded which). The gene calls are TRBV29-1 and TRBJ2-7; 10 bases are shared with TRBD2. The TCR originated in a woman younger than 35 with Graves' hyperthyroidism. The CDR3 spells CSVVVAGGIYEQYF. The DNA for the CDR3 is TGCAGCGTTGTGGTAGCGGGAGGCATTTACGAGCAGTACTTC.